The clone carrying this T cell receptor (beta chain) was counted many times. Via MiXCR, TCRdb re-called the reads, giving one row per CDR3 protein. The table shows about 240,000 distinct CDR3 sequences, with around 6.2% occurring only once. The data originate from a study of T cell repertoires in cytomegalovirus infection. This CDR3 is 16 amino acids long. V was trimmed by 5 bases and J by 1 base, leaving 17 bases between them. Germline V gene data show CDR1 as SGHVS and CDR2 as FQNEAQ. The sequence was collected from a human donor in good health (CMV status not recorded). Some clones in this sample may be carry-over from other donors' samples. The sequencing sample was made of PBMCs. J is TRBJ2-5 and V is TRBV7-8; tentative D call: TRBD1 (5 bases). This chain's CDR3 is CASSLRQPHFQETQYF. The CDR3 coding sequence is TGTGCCAGCAGCCTACGACAGCCCCATTTCCAAGAGACCCAGTACTTC.